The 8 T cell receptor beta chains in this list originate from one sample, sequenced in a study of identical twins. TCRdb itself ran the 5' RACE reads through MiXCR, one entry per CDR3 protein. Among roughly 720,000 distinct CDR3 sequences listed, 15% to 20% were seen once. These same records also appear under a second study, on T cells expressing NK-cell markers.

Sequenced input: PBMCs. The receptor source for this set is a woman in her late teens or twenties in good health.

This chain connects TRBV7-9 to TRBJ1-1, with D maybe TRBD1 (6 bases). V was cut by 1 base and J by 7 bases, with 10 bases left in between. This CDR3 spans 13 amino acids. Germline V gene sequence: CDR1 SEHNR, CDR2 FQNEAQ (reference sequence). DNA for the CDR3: TGTGCCAGCAGCTTAGGGGGGACAAATGAAGCTTTCTTT. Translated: CASSLGGTNEAFF.

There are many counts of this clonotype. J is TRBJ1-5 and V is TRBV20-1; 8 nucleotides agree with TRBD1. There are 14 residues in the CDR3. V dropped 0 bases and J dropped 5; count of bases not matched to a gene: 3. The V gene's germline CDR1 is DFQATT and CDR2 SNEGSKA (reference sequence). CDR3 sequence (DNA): TGCAGTGCTAGAGACCCGGACAGGGATCAGCCCCAGCATTTT. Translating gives CSARDPDRDQPQHF.

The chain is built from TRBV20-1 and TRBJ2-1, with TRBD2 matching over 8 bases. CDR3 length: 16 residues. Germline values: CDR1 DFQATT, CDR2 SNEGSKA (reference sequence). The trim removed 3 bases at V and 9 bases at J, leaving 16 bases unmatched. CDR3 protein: CSARAFKAGTRVEQFF. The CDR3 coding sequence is TGCAGTGCTAGGGCTTTTAAAGCCGGGACTAGAGTTGAGCAGTTCTTC.

CDR3: CASSGPTGVRETQYF. The CDR3 nucleotides read TGCGCCAGCAGCGGACCGACAGGGGTTAGGGAGACCCAGTACTTC. This chain joins TRBV5-1 and TRBJ2-5; TRBD1 aligns across 8 bases. V dropped 4 bases and J dropped 5; count of bases not matched to a gene: 10. Germline V gene data show CDR1 as SGHRS and CDR2 as YFSETQ. There are 15 residues in the CDR3.

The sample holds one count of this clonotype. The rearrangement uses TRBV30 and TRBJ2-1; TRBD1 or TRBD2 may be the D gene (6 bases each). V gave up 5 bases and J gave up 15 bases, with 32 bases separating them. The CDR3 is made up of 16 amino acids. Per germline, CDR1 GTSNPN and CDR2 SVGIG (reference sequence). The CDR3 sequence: CAWGAWGAPLEESGFF. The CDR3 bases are TGTGCCTGGGGGGCTTGGGGGGCGCCCCTTGAGGAATCGGGGTTCTTC.

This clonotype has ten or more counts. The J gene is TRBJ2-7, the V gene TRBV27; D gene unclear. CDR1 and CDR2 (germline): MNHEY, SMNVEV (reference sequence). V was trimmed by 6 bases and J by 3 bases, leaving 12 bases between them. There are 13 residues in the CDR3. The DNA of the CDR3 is TGTGCCAGCAGCTTGCAAGGGTTCTACGAGCAGTACTTC. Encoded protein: CASSLQGFYEQYF.

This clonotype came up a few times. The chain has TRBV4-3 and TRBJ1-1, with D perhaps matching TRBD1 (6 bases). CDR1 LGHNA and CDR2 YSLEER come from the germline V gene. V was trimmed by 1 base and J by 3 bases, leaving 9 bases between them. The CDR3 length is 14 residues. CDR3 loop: CASSQGGGDTEAFF. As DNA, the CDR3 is TGCGCCAGCAGCCAAGGTGGGGGCGACACTGAAGCTTTCTTT.

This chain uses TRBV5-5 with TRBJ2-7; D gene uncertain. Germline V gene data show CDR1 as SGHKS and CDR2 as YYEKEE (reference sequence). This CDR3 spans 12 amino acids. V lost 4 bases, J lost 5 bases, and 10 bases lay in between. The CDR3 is CASSPSFHEQYF. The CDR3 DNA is TGTGCCAGCAGCCCCTCCTTCCACGAGCAGTACTTC.